This passage covers 25 T cell receptor beta chains from one sample sequenced in a study of blood T cell repertoires in COVID-19. TCRdb keeps only in-frame clones here, not all; method: immunoSEQ multiplex PCR. The profile shows 45,000 to 55,000 clones, around 91% of them singletons. What was sequenced was peripheral blood. The receptors originated from a human donor in a cohort sampled during active COVID-19.

The chain employs TRBV10-3 and TRBJ2-1; 16 bases map to TRBD2. V was clipped by 4 bases and J by 12 bases; unmatched bases: 6. Germline values: CDR1 ENHRY, CDR2 SYGVKD. This CDR3 is 15 amino acids long. The CDR3 DNA is TGTGCCATCAGTGGCGGGACTAGCGGGAGGGCCAGGCAGTTCTTC. This sequence encodes CAISGGTSGRARQFF.

The chain carries TRBV9 and TRBJ1-2; TRBD1 is a possible D gene (6 bases). CDR3 size: 14 residues. V was shortened by 0 bases and J by 8 bases, with 14 bases between the two germline ends. Germline V gives CDR1 SGDLS, CDR2 YYNGEE. The CDR3, as DNA: TGTGCCAGCAGCGTAGGCTCAGGGGTTGCCGGCTACACCTTC. Its translation is CASSVGSGVAGYTF.

The V gene is TRBV27, the J gene TRBJ1-6; 8 nucleotides agree with TRBD1. The CDR3 contains 17 residues. Germline V lookup: CDR1 MNHEY, CDR2 SMNVEV (reference sequence). Trimming cost V 5 bases and J 12 bases; bases outside gene matches: 18. The DNA of the CDR3 is TGTGCCAGCAGTCCCCGACAGGGGCGGCCCTCGTCAGTACCCCTCCACTTT. Translating gives CASSPRQGRPSSVPLHF.

CDR3 bases: TGTGCCAGCAGTGCAAACTCCTACGAGCAGTACTTC. Protein product: CASSANSYEQYF. The V gene is TRBV25-1, the J gene TRBJ2-7; D is undetermined. The CDR3 is made up of 12 amino acids. Looked up from germline, CDR1 is MGHDK and CDR2 is SYGVNS. V was shortened by 4 bases and J by 0 bases, with 4 bases between the two germline ends.

The chain links TRBV3-1 (or the pseudogene TRBV3-2) to TRBJ2-1, with 8 bases identical to TRBD1. CDR3 length equals 15 residues. V gave up 5 bases and J gave up 4 bases; unmatched junction bases: 7. Germline values: CDR1 LGHDT, CDR2 YNNKEL (reference sequence). CDR3 residues: CASSVTGGSYNEQFF. The CDR3 region has the DNA TGTGCCAGCAGCGTAACAGGGGGTTCTTACAATGAGCAGTTCTTC.

This sequence joins TRBV21-1 and TRBJ2-1; the tabulated D call, TRBD1, remains unverified against the DNA. TRBV21-1 is a pseudogene segment. The CDR3 runs to 11 residues. The CDR3 bases are TGTGCCAGCAGCACCTGGACAGGGGGCTTCTTC. Translating gives CASSTWTGGFF.

V is TRBV10-3 and J is TRBJ1-6, with 9 bases that match TRBD1. The V and J ends lost 9 bases and 6 bases, in that order; junction bases with no gene match: 6. Germline V lookup: CDR1 ENHRY, CDR2 SYGVKD. The CDR3 contains 14 residues. The CDR3 protein is CAISQGQGNSPLHF. CDR3 sequence (DNA): TGTGCCATATCCCAGGGACAGGGTAATTCACCCCTCCACTTT.

The chain is built from TRBV12-3 or TRBV12-4 and TRBJ1-2; tentatively, D is TRBD1 (6 bases). This CDR3 region has 13 residues. The ends were cut back, 4 bases at V and 4 bases at J, with 10 bases in the middle. The DNA for the CDR3 is TGTGCCAGCAGTTCGGACAGCACCTATGGCTACACCTTC. It codes for CASSSDSTYGYTF.

The chain employs TRBV5-1 and TRBJ2-7; maybe TRBD1 (6 bases). V shed 10 bases and J shed 2 bases, with 16 bases lying between them. Germline CDR1 reads SGHRS; CDR2 reads YFSETQ. This CDR3 has 13 residues. CDR3 in amino acids: CASTGHSPYEQYF. The CDR3 DNA sequence: TGCGCCTCCACGGGACACTCCCCCTACGAGCAGTACTTC.

Here the CDR3 DNA reads TGCGCCAGCAGCCAAGGGGTTATGACAGGGCGCTCCAGTGAGCAGTTCTTC. As protein: CASSQGVMTGRSSEQFF. This rearrangement joins TRBV4-1 to TRBJ2-1, with 7 bases that match TRBD1. The V and J ends lost 1 base and 9 bases, in that order; junction bases with no gene match: 15. The germline V gene has CDR1 MGHRA and CDR2 YSYEKL. The CDR3 runs 17 residues.

The V gene is TRBV18, the J gene TRBJ1-3; D uncertain. CDR1 and CDR2 (germline): KGHSH, LQKENI. There are 15 residues in the CDR3. Trimming removed 4 bases at V and 0 bases at J, with 10 bases between. The CDR3 DNA reads as TGTGCCAGCTCACGAAAAACAAGCTCTGGAAACACCATATATTTT. It yields the protein CASSRKTSSGNTIYF. Drawing the rest from reference TRBV18 and TRBJ1-3, the complete variable domain is NAGVMQNPRHLVRRRGQEARLRCSPMKGHSHVYWYRQLPEEGLKFMVYLQKENIIDESGMPKERFSAEFPKEGPSILRIQQVVRGDSAAYFCASSRKTSSGNTIYFGEGSWLTVV.

V is TRBV3-1 (or the pseudogene TRBV3-2) and J is TRBJ2-7; no firm D call. Trimming removed 0 bases at V and 3 bases at J, with 6 bases between. Germline V gene lookup returns CDR1 LGHDT and CDR2 YNNKEL (reference sequence). The CDR3 has 13 residues. The CDR3 reads CASSQDMFYEQYF. In DNA, the CDR3 is TGTGCCAGCAGCCAAGATATGTTCTACGAGCAGTACTTC.

V gene TRBV6-1 combines with J gene TRBJ1-4, with a weak D call TRBD1 (5 bases). Trimming stripped 3 bases from V and 0 bases from J, with 11 bases between. Per the germline V gene, CDR1 is MNHNS and CDR2 is SASEGT. There are 16 residues in the CDR3. This CDR3 reads CASSDWGGATNEKLFF. CDR3 coding DNA: TGTGCCAGCAGTGATTGGGGGGGAGCAACTAATGAAAAACTGTTTTTT.

The chain combines TRBV10-3 with TRBJ2-7; tentative D call: TRBD1 (7 bases). This CDR3 has 13 amino acids. The V end lost 8 bases, the J end lost 0 bases, and 11 bases lay between the germline ends. CDR1 ENHRY and CDR2 SYGVKD come from the germline V gene. CDR3 DNA sequence: TGTGCCATCGGAGGGACAGTCTCCTACGAGCAGTACTTC. Translating gives CAIGGTVSYEQYF.

This sequence joins TRBV9 and TRBJ1-2; D gene uncertain. Germline-derived CDR1 and CDR2 are SGDLS and YYNGEE. V gave up 0 bases and J gave up 7 bases, with 7 bases separating them. The CDR3 covers 12 residues. CDR3 sequence reads: CASSVGRGGYTF. Written as DNA, the CDR3 is TGTGCCAGCAGCGTAGGTCGAGGTGGCTACACCTTC.

This rearrangement joins TRBV4-1 to TRBJ1-4; no clear D gene. This CDR3 region has 14 residues. Germline CDR1 is MGHRA and CDR2 is YSYEKL. Trimming shortened V by 4 bases and J by 10 bases, and 16 bases separated the two germline ends. CDR3: CASSPREEIGKLFF. Here the CDR3 DNA reads TGCGCCAGCAGCCCCCGAGAGGAGATTGGAAAACTGTTTTTT.

The V gene is TRBV24-1, the J gene TRBJ2-4, with TRBD1 matching over 10 bases. Trimming removed 5 bases from V and 3 bases from J; junction bases left unmatched: 9. The CDR3 is 17 amino acids. Germline CDR1 and CDR2: KGHDR and SFDVKD. The CDR3 loop is CATSAPRGQGDKNIQYF. CDR3 nucleotide sequence: TGTGCCACCAGTGCCCCCCGAGGACAGGGGGACAAAAACATTCAGTACTTC.

The chain has TRBV7-8 and TRBJ1-1; D gene unclear. The CDR3 is made up of 13 amino acids. The V gene's germline CDR1 is SGHVS and CDR2 FQNEAQ. V gave up 5 bases and J gave up 0 bases, with 7 bases separating them. CDR3 sequence: CASSLRMNTEAFF. The DNA for the CDR3 is TGTGCCAGCAGCCTCCGTATGAACACTGAAGCTTTCTTT.

J is TRBJ2-6 and V is TRBV5-1; 11 nucleotides line up with TRBD1. This CDR3 has 18 amino acids. Germline trimming cut 1 base from V and 3 bases from J; bases unmatched to any gene: 6. CDR1 is SGHRS, CDR2 YFSETQ, per germline. In DNA form, the CDR3 reads TGCGCCAGCAGCTTGTCTGGACAGGGGGCGGGTGGGGCCAACGTCCTGACTTTC. Its translation is CASSLSGQGAGGANVLTF.

This rearrangement joins TRBV5-1 to TRBJ2-3; D call uncertain. The CDR3 runs 13 residues. Trimming shortened V by 4 bases and J by 4 bases, and 10 bases separated the two germline ends. Germline CDR1 is SGHRS and CDR2 is YFSETQ. The CDR3 nucleotides read TGCGCCAGCAGCACCCGGTCCCCAGATACGCAGTATTTT. Protein: CASSTRSPDTQYF.

The chain has TRBV12-1 and TRBJ2-7; the table's D call TRBD2 went unverified against the DNA. TRBV12-1 is noted as a pseudogene. CDR3 size: 17 residues. The CDR3 DNA is TGTGCCAGCAGCTTTCGCCCCTTTGGGCGGGAGGTGGACGAGCAGTACTTC. Translation: CASSFRPFGREVDEQYF.

The chain couples TRBV12-3 or TRBV12-4 to TRBJ1-5, with D hard to call. V was pared by 7 bases and J by 12 bases, with 13 bases between. The CDR3 has 11 residues. The CDR3 spells CASTSGGHQHF. CDR3 sequence (DNA): TGTGCCAGCACCTCGGGAGGGCACCAGCATTTT.

This clone was detected only once. This chain links TRBV28 with TRBJ2-5, with D possibly being TRBD2 (7 bases). V lost 7 bases to trimming and J lost 4 bases, with 16 bases between them. CDR1 is MDHEN and CDR2 is SYDVKM in the germline V gene. The CDR3 extends over 14 amino acids. This CDR3 is CASIPLGGVETQYF. CDR3 nucleotide sequence: TGTGCCAGCATCCCATTAGGGGGGGTAGAGACCCAGTACTTC.

J is TRBJ1-4 and V is TRBV11-2, with 10 bases that match TRBD1. Trimming at V came to 5 bases and at J to 5 bases, leaving 5 bases not matched to a gene. This CDR3 is 15 amino acids long. Germline CDR1 reads SGHAT; CDR2 reads FQNNGV. The CDR3 sequence: CASSRSTGGNEKLFF. The DNA of the CDR3 is TGTGCCAGCAGCAGATCGACAGGGGGCAATGAAAAACTGTTTTTT.

V is TRBV3-1 (or the pseudogene TRBV3-2) and J is TRBJ2-1; 10 bases map to TRBD2. Germline V lookup: CDR1 LGHDT, CDR2 YNNKEL (reference sequence). Trimming at V came to 4 bases and at J to 5 bases, leaving 8 bases not matched to a gene. This CDR3 has 16 residues. The DNA of the CDR3 is TGTGCCAGCAGCCTCCCAGGACTAGCGGAGAACAATGAGCAGTTCTTC. Translating gives CASSLPGLAENNEQFF.